This entry lists 6 T cell receptor delta chains sequenced from one sample in a study of γδ T cells in repeated Plasmodium falciparum infection. TCRdb re-identified clones in the multiplex PCR reads via CATT. The repertoire includes 80,000 to 95,000 delta-chain clones, more than 1.4% of them detected once, and under 9.5% sits in the top ten. Bulk repertoires came from Vgamma9/Vdelta2+ or Vdelta2-negative gammadelta T cells flow-sorted from PBMC. Sample: gamma-delta T cells from blood. Receptors were obtained from a pool of human donors (malaria-infected and uninfected, not separated).

This clone was seen ten or more times. The chain links TRDV1 to TRDJ1; perhaps TRDD3 as D (5 bases). The CDR3 has 15 residues. Germline values: CDR1 TSWWSYY, CDR2 QGS. Trimming left V 2 bases short and J 0 bases short, with 10 bases between. CDR3 in DNA: TGTGCTCTTGGGGAAGGGGGGCCGTACACCGATAAACTCATCTTT. Translation gives CALGEGGPYTDKLIF.

To note about this clone: With a far larger clone one base away, a read error is the likely cause. The sample contains more than one DNA sequence encoding this CDR3. The chain uses TRDV3 and TRDJ1; no definite D call. The V gene lost 3 bases and the J gene lost 0 bases, with 17 bases spanning the gap. The CDR3 has 15 amino acids. The V gene's germline CDR1 is TVYSNPD and CDR2 GDNSRS (reference sequence). CDR3 nucleotide sequence: TGTGCCTTCCGAGTCTTATTTGGCTACACCGATAAACTCATCTTT. The encoded protein is CAFRVLFGYTDKLIF. The full variable domain, in which reference TRDV3 and TRDJ1 provide the parts outside the CDR3, is CDKVTQSSPDQTVASGSEVVLLCTYDTVYSNPDLFWYRIRPDYSFQFVFYGDNSRSEGADFTQGRFSVKHILTQKAFHLVISPVRTEDSATYYCAFRVLFGYTDKLIFGKGTRVTVEP.

This clone occurred a few times. A far larger clone is only one base removed, so a read error is likely. Other DNA sequences from this sample encode an identical CDR3 as well. The chain carries TRDV1 and TRDJ1; 7 bases are shared with TRDD3. No J segment appears in TCRdb, so it was assigned here by matching the sequence to germline. Trimming cost V 0 bases and J 0 bases; bases outside gene matches: 22. The CDR3 length is 22 residues. Germline V gives CDR1 TSWWSYY, CDR2 QGS. The CDR3 is CALGELVHYWGISYAYTDKLIF. The CDR3 DNA sequence: TGTGCTCTTGGGGAACTAGTTCATTACTGGGGAATTTCATACGCGTACACCGATAAACTCATCTTT.

The table lists this clone with many counts. TCRdb records a much larger clone's protein for this DNA, with a difference at residue 4 that likely arises from a read error; the protein given is the translation of the DNA. The V call is TRDV2, the J call TRDJ1, with 7 bases matching TRDD3. This CDR3 contains 17 residues. The germline CDR1 and CDR2 sequences are GEAIGNYY and EKD. CDR3 coding DNA: TGTGCCTGTGTCACCGTGGGGGAGGCCCCGAGAACCGATAAACTCATCTTT. Translated, it gives CACVTVGEAPRTDKLIF.

A note on this clone: This likely came from a read error, as a far larger clone is one base away. In the same sample, other DNA sequences code for this CDR3. The chain carries TRDV2 and TRDJ3; maybe TRDD3 (6 bases). Assignment of the J gene here rests on matching the DNA to germline, because TCRdb gives none. CDR1 is GEAIGNYY and CDR2 is EKD in the germline V gene. This CDR3 has 17 amino acids. V lost 3 bases to trimming and J lost 1 base, with 12 bases between them. CDR3 amino acids: CACDDTGGSWDTRQMFF. The DNA of the CDR3 is TGTGCCTGTGACGATACCGGGGGATCCTGGGACACCCGACAGATGTTTTTC.

On this clone itself: The translation of this DNA and the TCRdb protein of a much larger clone differ at residue 23, probably owing to a read error; the protein shown here is translated from the DNA. This chain uses TRDV1 with TRDJ1; 13 bases are a match to TRDD3. The junction had 43 bases not matched to a gene; V was cut back by 2 bases and J by 7 bases. Germline CDR1 is TSWWSYY and CDR2 is QGS. The CDR3 has 28 residues. CDR3 in amino acids: CALGEASRLTSIPQYSLSYWGIRSKLIF. CDR3 sequence (DNA): TGTGCTCTTGGGGAAGCCTCCCGGCTTACCTCCATTCCTCAATATTCGCTTTCGTACTGGGGGATACGTAGTAAACTCATCTTT.